Listed below are T cell receptor beta chains from one sample, sequenced in a study of OX40 agonist ivuxolimab in advanced cancers. Assay: immunoSEQ multiplex PCR; the TCRdb copy retains only in-frame clones and omits some. Among around 60,000 clones listed, about nine tenths were seen once. The sample consisted of CD4+ or CD8+ T cells sorted from blood, taken in a trial of the OX40 agonist ivuxolimab. These receptors were taken from an adult with an advanced solid tumor such as melanoma, head and neck, liver or kidney cancer. CDR3s leave out the opening cysteine and the closing phenylalanine or tryptophan. The listing skips clone size in some rows; elsewhere it reads once, few, many or a size class.

TRBV6-4,.,ASSEGGGSYEQY
TRBV19,.,ASSDGRANTQY
TRBV4-2,.,ASSPVRETQY
TRBV9,.,ASSVGFLGGETQY
TRBV29-1,.,SVVATSTDTQY
TRBV9,.,ASSGSGGTNTEAF
TRBV29-1,.,SVSGPSSYEQY
TRBV5-5,.,ASSLERPKTLAETQY
TRBV28,.,ASSPAAQFRTDTQY
TRBV20-1,.,SARSYNEQF
TRBV7-8,.,ASSLTYTDYSNQPQH
TRBV7-2,.,ASSLAPTTYEQY
TRBV19,.,ASTLGASGRNEQY
TRBV16,.,ASSPWEGESQETQY
TRBV27,.,ASSFRGYTGELF
TRBV7-2,.,ASSPAWTTPLYGYT
TRBV19,.,ASSIVRQGQQPQH
TRBV7-9,once,ASSLVSGLSWDETQY
TRBV25-1,.,ASSDWTDNQPQH
TRBV11-3,.,ASSSGFLTPSTDTQY
TRBV27,.,ASSQGLAGLYEQY
TRBV10-3,.,AISEDTEAF
TRBV19,.,ASSPGPNYEQY
TRBV4-1,.,ASSLGGERPQH
TRBV10-1,.,ASSLSGIYNEQF
TRBV6-1,.,ASSDLGGFGTNEKLF
TRBV10-3,.,AVQTSGSRDEQF
TRBV28,.,ASSLPREGLRAGSGNTIY